These 29 T cell receptor beta chains came from one sample sequenced in a study of control samples from healthy donors and cancer patients. This table comes from immunoSEQ multiplex PCR, and its TCRdb copy is limited to in-frame clones, with some not included. The sample has fewer than 90,000 clones; approximately 90% are singletons. Sequenced sample: PBMCs. These receptors were taken from a woman aged 60 to 75 with head and neck cancer.

The rearrangement joins TRBV3-1 (or the pseudogene TRBV3-2) to TRBJ2-7; no clear D gene. V was pared by 6 bases and J by 0 bases, with 12 bases between. This CDR3 has 14 amino acids. Germline CDR1 and CDR2: LGHDT and YNNKEL (reference sequence). CDR3 sequence reads: CASSLSLPSYEQYF. In DNA form, the CDR3 reads TGTGCCAGCAGTTTGAGCCTACCCTCCTACGAGCAGTACTTC.

This clone has more than one count but fewer than ten. V gene TRBV25-1 combines with J gene TRBJ2-2, with a possible D match to TRBD1 (5 bases). The V and J ends lost 0 bases and 1 base respectively, with 12 bases between them. Per germline, CDR1 MGHDK and CDR2 SYGVNS. The CDR3 spans 17 residues. CDR3 sequence: CASSEYQDKENTGELFF. CDR3 bases: TGTGCCAGCAGTGAATATCAGGACAAAGAGAACACCGGGGAGCTGTTTTTT.

This sequence joins TRBV4-1 and TRBJ1-2; tentative D call: TRBD1 (5 bases). V lost 5 bases to trimming and J lost 1 base, with 20 bases between them. CDR1 and CDR2 from the germline V gene are MGHRA and YSYEKL. There are 17 residues in the CDR3. In DNA form, the CDR3 reads TGCGCCAGCAGCTCGGGAACGACAGTTTCTTTTAACTATGGCTACACCTTC. Residues: CASSSGTTVSFNYGYTF.

This chain connects TRBV7-3 to TRBJ2-2, with TRBD1 as a possible D gene (6 bases). This CDR3 has 14 residues. V shed 5 bases and J shed 3 bases, with 10 bases lying between them. Germline-derived CDR1 and CDR2 are SGHTA and FQGTGA. The CDR3 sequence is CASSPDRYTGELFF. The CDR3 coding sequence is TGTGCCAGCAGCCCCGACAGGTACACCGGGGAGCTGTTTTTT.

The chain couples TRBV10-3 to TRBJ1-2; D might be TRBD1 (5 bases). Trimming took off 6 bases at V and 6 bases at J, with 26 bases between the two ends. From germline, CDR1 is ENHRY and CDR2 SYGVKD. The CDR3 covers 17 residues. CDR3 loop: CAISTPSGIPGGDGYTF. CDR3 sequence (DNA): TGTGCCATCAGCACCCCGTCAGGGATCCCGGGAGGAGATGGCTACACCTTC.

The chain is built from TRBV19 and TRBJ1-2; the D is unclear. Trimming pared 4 bases from V and 6 bases from J, leaving 15 bases between. The germline gives CDR1 LNHDA, CDR2 SQIVND (reference sequence). This CDR3 comprises 14 residues. The CDR3 spells CASSTASVRDGYTF. Here the CDR3 DNA reads TGTGCCAGTAGTACTGCCTCGGTTCGGGATGGCTACACCTTC.

The chain joins TRBV7-9 to TRBJ1-6; D is uncertain. The germline CDR1 and CDR2 sequences are SEHNR and FQNEAQ (reference sequence). Between the trimmed V and J ends, which lost 1 base and 8 bases, there was a span of 6 bases. The CDR3 is 13 amino acids. CDR3 bases: TGTGCCAGCAGCTTAGATGGCTATTCACCCCTCCACTTT. Amino acid sequence: CASSLDGYSPLHF.

The chain carries TRBV29-1 and TRBJ2-5; D call uncertain. V gave up 3 bases and J gave up 5 bases, with 10 bases separating them. The CDR3 spans 12 residues. Germline V gives CDR1 SQVTM, CDR2 ANQGSEA. The CDR3 sequence is CSVDLPGETQYF. CDR3 nucleotide sequence: TGCAGCGTTGATTTGCCTGGGGAGACCCAGTACTTC.

The chain has TRBV19 and TRBJ2-7, with 11 bases lining up with TRBD2. The V and J ends lost 4 bases and 4 bases, in that order; junction bases with no gene match: 3. The germline V gene has CDR1 LNHDA and CDR2 SQIVND (reference sequence). This CDR3 contains 14 residues. The CDR3 coding sequence is TGTGCCAGTAGTAGATCTAGCGGGAGGTACGAGCAGTACTTC. Protein sequence: CASSRSSGRYEQYF.

The V call is TRBV19, the J call TRBJ2-7, with 8 bases that match TRBD2. The germline gives CDR1 LNHDA, CDR2 SQIVND (reference sequence). This CDR3 comprises 16 residues. Trimming cost V 3 bases and J 5 bases; bases outside gene matches: 12. The CDR3 DNA sequence: TGTGCCAGTAGTATTGGGACTAGTAGGCAAAAGAACGAGCAGTACTTC. It codes for CASSIGTSRQKNEQYF.

The V gene is TRBV5-1, the J gene TRBJ2-1; 11 bases are a match to TRBD2. The germline V gene encodes CDR1 SGHRS and CDR2 YFSETQ. The trim removed 0 bases at V and 5 bases at J, leaving 1 base unmatched. CDR3 length equals 15 residues. CDR3 nucleotide sequence: TGCGCCAGCAGCTTGGAGGGACTAGCGGACAATGAGCAGTTCTTC. Encoded protein: CASSLEGLADNEQFF.

The rearrangement uses TRBV6-5 and TRBJ2-5; D remains ambiguous. CDR1 is MNHEY and CDR2 is SVGAGI in the germline V gene. With 7 bases removed from V and 4 bases from J, the gap between germline ends came to 13 bases. This CDR3 contains 13 residues. For the CDR3, the DNA is TGTGCCAGCACTAACAGCGCCCGAGAGACCCAGTACTTC. Translating gives CASTNSARETQYF.

J is TRBJ2-2 and V is TRBV5-4; D is undetermined. The CDR3 extends over 15 amino acids. Germline V gives CDR1 SGHNT, CDR2 YYREEE (reference sequence). The V end was cut by 0 bases, the J end by 6 bases, with 12 bases between. The CDR3 region is CASSLVGENAGELFF. The CDR3, as DNA: TGTGCCAGCAGCTTGGTGGGCGAGAATGCCGGGGAGCTGTTTTTT.

V is TRBV6-6 and J is TRBJ2-7; 9 bases are a match to TRBD2. The CDR3 covers 14 residues. V trimming: 7 bases; J trimming: 4 bases; junction bases outside the gene matches: 8. Germline V gene sequence: CDR1 MNHNY, CDR2 SVGAGI (reference sequence). The CDR3 region is CASKPGLATYEQYF. The CDR3 nucleotides are TGTGCCAGCAAGCCCGGACTAGCGACATACGAGCAGTACTTC.

The chain uses TRBV11-1 and TRBJ1-1, with D perhaps matching TRBD1 (5 bases). Trimming removed 4 bases from V and 2 bases from J, with 11 bases in between. The CDR3 runs 14 residues. Looked up from germline, CDR1 is SGHAT and CDR2 is FQDESV (reference sequence). CDR3 in amino acids: CASSSRDPNTEAFF. The CDR3, as DNA: TGTGCCAGCAGCTCAAGGGACCCCAACACTGAAGCTTTCTTT. The variable domain in full, completed from reference TRBV11-1 and TRBJ1-1, reads EAEVAQSPRYKITEKSQAVAFWCDPISGHATLYWYRQILGQGPELLVQFQDESVVDDSQLPKDRFSAERLKGVDSTLKIQPAELGDSAMYLCASSSRDPNTEAFFGQGTRLTVV.

The CDR3 sequence: CAWADRPNSPLHF. The CDR3 DNA sequence: TGTGCCTGGGCGGACAGACCAAATTCACCCCTCCACTTT. V gene TRBV30 combines with J gene TRBJ1-6; maybe TRBD1 (6 bases). The CDR3 consists of 13 residues. Germline V lookup: CDR1 GTSNPN, CDR2 SVGIG (reference sequence). The ends were cut back, 5 bases at V and 7 bases at J, with 12 bases in the middle.

The chain carries TRBV11-3 and TRBJ2-1; D is uncertain. Trimming stripped 1 base from V and 5 bases from J, with 9 bases between. The CDR3 loop spans 14 amino acids. CDR1 and CDR2 (germline): SGHNT, YENEEA. CDR3 residues: CASSLGGVNNEQFF. CDR3 nucleotide sequence: TGTGCCAGCAGCTTAGGAGGCGTGAACAATGAGCAGTTCTTC.

V gene TRBV3-1 (or the pseudogene TRBV3-2) combines with J gene TRBJ2-4; D uncertain. Trimming shortened V by 0 bases and J by 1 base, and 10 bases separated the two germline ends. The CDR3 loop spans 16 amino acids. In germline, CDR1 is LGHDT, CDR2 YNNKEL (reference sequence). CDR3 sequence: CASSQDPSVAKNIQYF. As DNA, the CDR3 is TGTGCCAGCAGCCAAGATCCCTCGGTCGCCAAAAACATTCAGTACTTC.

This clone was detected only once. This rearrangement joins TRBV5-6 to TRBJ1-5; 7 positions match TRBD1. Per the germline V gene, CDR1 is SGHDT and CDR2 is YYEEEE. V lost 8 bases to trimming and J lost 0 bases; unmatched junction nucleotides: 5. The CDR3 spans 14 residues. CDR3 in DNA: TGTGCCAGTTCACAGGGGTATAGCAATCAGCCCCAGCATTTT. Amino acid sequence: CASSQGYSNQPQHF.

This clone was seen a handful of times. The chain couples TRBV5-1 to TRBJ2-2; no definite D call. Germline V gene data show CDR1 as SGHRS and CDR2 as YFSETQ. CDR3 size: 16 residues. V was cut by 0 bases and J by 0 bases, with 9 bases left in between. CDR3 amino acids: CASSLDVNANTGELFF. In nucleotides, the CDR3 is TGCGCCAGCAGCTTGGATGTTAACGCGAACACCGGGGAGCTGTTTTTT.

V gene TRBV6-5 combines with J gene TRBJ2-2, with a possible D match to TRBD2 (5 bases). The germline V and J ends were trimmed by 8 bases and 4 bases, with 11 bases remaining between them. The germline CDR1 and CDR2 sequences are MNHEY and SVGAGI. This CDR3 is 13 amino acids long. The CDR3: CASLSRGTGELFF. The DNA for the CDR3 is TGTGCCAGCCTGTCCCGGGGCACCGGGGAGCTGTTTTTT.

The chain combines TRBV19 with TRBJ1-6, with D tentatively TRBD1 (6 bases). The ends were cut back, 6 bases at V and 10 bases at J, with 16 bases in the middle. CDR1 is LNHDA and CDR2 is SQIVND in the germline V gene (reference sequence). This CDR3 has 14 residues. CDR3 DNA: TGTGCCAGTAGGGAACAGGGTATCGGCTCACCCCTCCACTTT. It is translated as CASREQGIGSPLHF. The variable domain in full, with the rest retrieved from reference TRBV19 and TRBJ1-6, is DGGITQSPKYLFRKEGQNVTLSCEQNLNHDAMYWYRQDPGQGLRLIYYSQIVNDFQKGDIAEGYSVSREKKESFPLTVTSAQKNPTAFYLCASREQGIGSPLHFGNGTRLTVT.

The CDR3 protein is CASTRSGDTAETQYF. In nucleotides, the CDR3 is TGTGCCAGCACCCGGAGCGGAGATACAGCGGAGACCCAGTACTTC. The chain couples TRBV3-1 (or the pseudogene TRBV3-2) to TRBJ2-5, with a possible D match to TRBD2 (5 bases). From germline, CDR1 is LGHDT and CDR2 YNNKEL (reference sequence). Trimming removed 7 bases at V and 5 bases at J, with 20 bases between. The CDR3 spans 15 residues.

This chain uses TRBV5-5 with TRBJ2-3; 10 nucleotides agree with TRBD2. The CDR3 spans 15 residues. Germline-derived CDR1 and CDR2 are SGHKS and YYEKEE (reference sequence). V shed 2 bases and J 5 bases; nucleotides not matched to a gene: 5. The chain's CDR3 is CASSFSGRMVDTQYF. DNA of the CDR3: TGTGCCAGCAGCTTTAGCGGGAGGATGGTAGATACGCAGTATTTT.

In its sample, this clone was seen a few times. The chain recombines TRBV7-2 with TRBJ2-7, with 7 bases that match TRBD1. Looked up from germline, CDR1 is SGHTA and CDR2 is FQGNSA. V lost 3 bases and J lost 2; bases outside the gene matches: 4. The CDR3 spans 14 residues. The CDR3 loop reads CASSFGDRAYEQYF. CDR3 bases: TGTGCCAGCAGCTTCGGTGACAGGGCCTACGAGCAGTACTTC.

V gene TRBV7-2 combines with J gene TRBJ2-7; TRBD2 agrees at 14 bases. The CDR3 has 18 residues. The germline CDR1 and CDR2 sequences are SGHTA and FQGNSA. V shed 5 bases, J shed 3 bases, and the junction held 12 bases outside the gene matches. For the CDR3, the DNA is TGTGCCAGCAGCAGGCCCGGGACTAGCGGGAGTATGGGCTACGAGCAGTACTTC. It encodes CASSRPGTSGSMGYEQYF. Combining the CDR3 with reference TRBV7-2 and TRBJ2-7 gives the whole variable domain GAGVSQSPSNKVTEKGKDVELRCDPISGHTALYWYRQSLGQGLEFLIYFQGNSAPDKSGLPSDRFSAERTGGSVSTLTIQRTQQEDSAVYLCASSRPGTSGSMGYEQYFGPGTRLTVT.

V usage is TRBV9 and J usage is TRBJ2-1; TRBD2 is a possible D gene (5 bases). This CDR3 is built from 15 residues. Germline V gives CDR1 SGDLS, CDR2 YYNGEE. V lost 4 bases, J lost 2 bases, and 13 bases lay in between. CDR3: CASSTRGETYNEQFF. The CDR3 coding sequence is TGTGCCAGCAGCACCCGTGGGGAGACCTACAATGAGCAGTTCTTC.

This chain connects TRBV28 to TRBJ1-2, with unresolved D. This CDR3 spans 11 amino acids. Trimming took 5 bases from V and 5 from J, leaving 6 bases between them. Germline V gives CDR1 MDHEN, CDR2 SYDVKM. The CDR3 DNA reads TGTGCCAGCAGTCTTCGATATGGCTACACCTTC. This gives the protein CASSLRYGYTF.

Only a few counts were recorded for this clone. The rearrangement links TRBV4-1 to TRBJ1-6, with 9 bases identical to TRBD1. The CDR3 runs 15 residues. Germline CDR1 is MGHRA and CDR2 is YSYEKL. The V gene end was trimmed by 3 bases and the J gene end by 10 bases; junction bases not matched to a gene: 7. Here the CDR3 reads CASSHRDRDSSPLHF. The DNA of the CDR3 is TGCGCCAGCAGCCACCGGGACAGGGACAGCTCACCCCTCCACTTT.